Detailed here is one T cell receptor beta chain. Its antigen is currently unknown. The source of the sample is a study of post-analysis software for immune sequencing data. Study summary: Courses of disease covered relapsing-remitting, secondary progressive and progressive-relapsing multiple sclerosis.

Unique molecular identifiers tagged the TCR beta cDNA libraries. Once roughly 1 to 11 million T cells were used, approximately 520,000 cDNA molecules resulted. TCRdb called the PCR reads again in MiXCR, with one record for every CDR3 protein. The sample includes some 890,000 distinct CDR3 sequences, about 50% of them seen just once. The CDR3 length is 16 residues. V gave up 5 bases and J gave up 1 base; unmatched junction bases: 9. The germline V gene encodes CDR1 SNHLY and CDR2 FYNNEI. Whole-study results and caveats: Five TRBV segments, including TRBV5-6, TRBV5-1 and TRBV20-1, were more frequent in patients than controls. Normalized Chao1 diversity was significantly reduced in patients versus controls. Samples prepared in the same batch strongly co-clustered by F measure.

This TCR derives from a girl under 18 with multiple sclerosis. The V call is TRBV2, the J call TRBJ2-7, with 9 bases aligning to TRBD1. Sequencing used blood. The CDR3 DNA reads TGTGCCAGCAGTTCGGGACAGGGACATCTATCCTACGAGCAGTACTTC. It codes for CASSSGQGHLSYEQYF.